This T cell receptor (beta chain) was sequenced in a study of human T cells and chemical hapten exposure (dated by TCRdb to the early 2020s). Broadly, across the study: For sensitization, 2% DPC in acetone was applied to a roughly 2 cm by roughly 2 cm area of upper inner arm skin. Weekly therapeutic DPC doses were additionally applied to the scalp of patients throughout the roughly 26-week study period. Patch testing on the upper back used Finn chambers containing 0.01% DPC, with scoring done after 6 days according to International Contact Dermatitis Research Group standards. Alopecia areata with under or over 50% scalp involvement, alopecia totalis and alopecia universalis were represented in the patient cohort, which was mostly female. The libraries were sequenced as a pool, and the TCR yield per sample differed mostly because of small variations in library volumes within the pool. The study tracked peripheral blood TCR repertoire changes in vivo during primary and secondary sensitization to the hapten diphenylcyclopropenone (DPC) in alopecia patients. Patient blood was sampled pre-sensitization (week 0) and at 2, 6 and about 24 weeks after DPC sensitization. Under 30 alopecia patients gave blood for TCR sequencing at one to four time points (pre-sensitization, 2, 6 and 24 weeks). Results and caveats for the whole study, not just this receptor: After repeated subsampling, the strength of the expansion versus patch-test correlation and the threshold at which it became significant changed. A positive correlation was found between the number of PT1 expanded TCRs and patch test score, with significance reached at thresholds 8, 16 and 32 but not 4. Compared with pre-sensitization or healthy control sets, expanded TCRs formed significantly more large CDR3 similarity clusters, which is consistent with antigen-driven responses. The number of TCRs above 1 in 1000 frequency did not change with DPC sensitization; there was no evidence of global repertoire structure alterations. Alopecia, a presumed autoimmune disease, was present in all patients, so the immune response of the patients might differ from that of healthy individuals.

Worth noting for this clonotype: Its binding antigen is unknown. The input lacks base qualities; no much larger clone sits a single base away.

The germline V gene provides CDR1 SGHTA and CDR2 FQGNSA. V has 2 bases trimmed and J has 9 bases trimmed; junction bases matching no gene number 6. The CDR3 measures 14 amino acids from cysteine to phenylalanine. Just CDR3 DNA is preserved here, 42 bases in frame from base 1. What this sample's time point label stands for: pre-sensitization, week 0. Interpreted using the paper, the treatment or condition label stands for: therapeutic diphenylcyclopropenone sensitization with weekly scalp DPC. At every patch-test visit, the blood draw took place before the patch test was put on. To be eligible, patients had to be aged 18 to 70, diagnosed with alopecia and judged suitable for DPC therapy, while pregnant patients were excluded. Total RNA was extracted from unfractionated whole blood collected in Tempus Blood RNA tubes. Libraries were made using RACE. Reads for this sample came from a NextSeq 500. Library preparation attached unique molecular identifiers to individual cDNA molecules for quantitative, reproducible TCR counting. Each blood RNA sample was used to sequence both TCR alpha and TCR beta chains. From the authors' description of their analysis: The median number of TCRs per sample was some 100,000, ranging from roughly 23,224 to 690,600. V, J and CDR3 annotation of the TCR reads was performed with the Decombinator software suite. For the PS versus PT1 abundance plots, all samples were subsampled to the same number of TCRs (28,000). Expanded TCRs were defined as absent before sensitization and observed at least eight times at the 2-week time point. TCRdb reprocessed the public reads (quality trimming at Q25 with fastp, clone calling with MiXCR) and kept in-frame beta chains. Every entry covers one CDR3 protein and lists the most common genes and DNA from its rows. The V and J calls and clone size come from TCRdb's table, not from the authors' own analysis. Across this sample there are approximately 180,000 distinct CDR3 sequences, with just under 30% seen only once. The top ten hold approximately 3% of the sample.

Here the sequenced sample was whole blood, taken in connection with sensitization to the hapten diphenylcyclopropenone (DPC). This sequence uses TRBV7-2 and TRBJ2-1, with 8 middle bases fitting TRBD2. The sequence derives from a woman in her twenties or thirties with alopecia areata. Some clones in this sample may be carry-over from other donors' samples. CDR3 sequence: CASSLQWAGGEQFF. The base sequence is TGTGCCAGCAGCTTACAATGGGCGGGAGGTGAGCAGTTCTTC.